This T cell receptor beta chain was sequenced for a study of blood T cell repertoires in COVID-19. Study in general: COVID-19 samples collected from the United States, Italy and Spain covered acute and convalescent phases.

Individuals drawn from about 26 US areas were about 18 to 90 years old. Donors in Cohort 3 who had recovered were those with two negative PCRs, healthcare professional clearance, or resolution of their symptoms. The CDR3 has 16 residues. J lost 2 bases, V lost 2 bases, and 6 bases had no gene match. The germline CDR1 and CDR2 sequences are KGHSH and LQKENI. Assay used: immunoSEQ multiplex PCR; TCRdb lists only in-frame clones, some missing. The sample yields roughly 300,000 clones, more than 85% seen once. The specimen was PBMCs or T cells enriched from blood (not recorded which). The chain is built from TRBV18 and TRBJ2-3; 8 nucleotides align to TRBD2. This TCR was recovered from a woman between 25 and 40 years old who had recovered from COVID-19. CDR3 in DNA: TGTGCCAGCTCACCAAACCGGGGGGGGCACACAGATACGCAGTATTTT. Its translation: CASSPNRGGHTDTQYF.